This TCR beta chain was captured by sequencing in a study of beta chain features in type 1 diabetes. Study-level findings and limits: Cells expressing TCR highly could be over-represented by cDNA sequencing. In type 1 diabetes patients, VDJ junctions had fewer insertions; deletions at these junctions were more frequent. Naive, central memory and regulatory TCRB repertoires appeared more similar among patients than healthy donors.

Regarding this clone: Its cognate antigen is unknown.

cDNA synthesis used the whole RNA isolate, giving expressed TCRB sequences. Average reads for naive, central memory and regulatory T cell samples were about 3.6 million. Data came from immunoSEQ multiplex PCR; TCRdb stores just in-frame clones and leaves some out. This table has more than 350,000 clones, roughly 11% appearing once. Germline V gene sequence: CDR1 SGHNT, CDR2 YENEEA. The CDR3 is 13 amino acids. Trimming removed 5 bases at V and 6 bases at J, with 11 bases between. Material: naive CD4+ T cells from blood. The clonotype comes from a woman between 18 and 29 years old in good health. The chain combines TRBV11-3 with TRBJ2-1; D possibly corresponds to TRBD2 (5 bases). The chain's CDR3 is CASSPTSGNEQFF. The CDR3 DNA reads TGTGCCAGCAGCCCCACAAGCGGCAATGAGCAGTTCTTC.